The present TCR beta chain was sequenced within a study of blood T cell repertoires in COVID-19. Germline V gives CDR1 SGHNT, CDR2 YYREEE (reference sequence). V was shortened by 4 bases and J by 5 bases, with 18 bases between the two germline ends. The CDR3 totals 15 residues. Libraries were prepared by immunoSEQ multiplex PCR; TCRdb keeps only in-frame clonotypes and omits some of them. The sample contains about 200,000 clones, about 80% of which appear only once. Input material: peripheral blood. The rearrangement links TRBV5-4 to TRBJ1-2; D remains unclear. This TCR was recovered from a human donor with acute or convalescent COVID-19. The donor label of this sample is uncertain. The CDR3 protein is CASSTSDGRRYGYTF. The DNA of the CDR3 is TGTGCCAGCAGCACATCGGACGGCAGGAGGTATGGCTACACCTTC.